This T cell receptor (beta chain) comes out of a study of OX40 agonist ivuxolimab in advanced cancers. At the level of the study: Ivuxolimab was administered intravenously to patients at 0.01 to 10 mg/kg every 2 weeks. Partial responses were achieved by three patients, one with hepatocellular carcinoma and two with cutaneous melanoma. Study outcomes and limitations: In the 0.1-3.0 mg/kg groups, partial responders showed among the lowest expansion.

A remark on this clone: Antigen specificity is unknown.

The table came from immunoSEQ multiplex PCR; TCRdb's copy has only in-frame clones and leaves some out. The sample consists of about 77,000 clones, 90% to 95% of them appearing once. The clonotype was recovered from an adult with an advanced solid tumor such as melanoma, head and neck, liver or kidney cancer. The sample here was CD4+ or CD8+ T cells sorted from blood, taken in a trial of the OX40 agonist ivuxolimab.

The CDR3 DNA reads as TGTGCCAGCAGCCTCGGGGGGAATGGCTACGAGCAGTACTTC. It encodes CASSLGGNGYEQYF. The V call is TRBV5-8, the J call TRBJ2-7; the match to TRBD2 covers 7 bases. The CDR3 contains 14 residues. V gave up 4 bases and J gave up 3 bases; unmatched junction bases: 7. Germline loops: CDR1 SGHTS, CDR2 YDEGEE.